This is a list of T cell receptor beta chains from one sample in a study of a mutant IDH1 vaccine in newly diagnosed glioma. Their cognate antigens are unknown. Some clones are missing from TCRdb's copy, which holds only in-frame ones; the method was immunoSEQ multiplex PCR. The top ten clones hold roughly 5% of a sample with about 56,000 clones, approximately 71% of them seen once. Material: PBMCs, obtained from a glioma patient whose treatment included an IDH1 peptide vaccine. Receptors originate from a man aged 50 to 59 with glioma. The CDR3 runs from the conserved cysteine through the conserved F or W. D genes are given only for firm matches. The size field is filled for only some rows; it gives once, few, many or a size class.

j_call clone_size v_call d_call cdr3_nt cdr3_aa
TRBJ2-7 - TRBV2 - TGTGCCAGCAGTGAAGACGCGTCCTCCTACGAGCAGTACTTC CASSEDASSYEQYF
TRBJ1-5 once TRBV4-3 - TGCGCCAGCAGCCAAGATAGCAATCAGCCCCAGCATTTT CASSQDSNQPQHF
TRBJ2-5 - TRBV5-6 - TGTGCCAGCAGCCGGCCGGGAGTCCAAGAGACCCAGTACTTC CASSRPGVQETQYF
TRBJ2-7 - TRBV7-9 TRBD2 TGTGCCAGCAGCGTCTCCGGGACTAGCTACGAGCAGTACTTC CASSVSGTSYEQYF
TRBJ2-2 - TRBV7-9 - TGTGCCAGCAGCTTAGGGAGCAGGGGATTACTCGGGGAGCTGTTTTTT CASSLGSRGLLGELFF
TRBJ1-3 - TRBV30 - TGTGCCTGGAGTATGGGCACTGGAAACACCATATATTTT CAWSMGTGNTIYF
TRBJ2-2 - TRBV4-3 - TGCGCCAGCAGCCGCGGCGAAAACACCGGGGAGCTGTTTTTT CASSRGENTGELFF
TRBJ2-2 - TRBV19 TRBD1 TGTGCCACCCTTCAGACAGGGGGAAGCACCGGGGAGCTGTTTTTT CATLQTGGSTGELFF
TRBJ2-6 - TRBV10-3 TRBD1 TGTGCCATCAGGCCGGGACAGGGTAATTCTGGGGCCAACGTCCTGACTTTC CAIRPGQGNSGANVLTF
TRBJ1-2 - TRBV28 - TGTGCCAGCAGTTTGGGGTCCTACCTCACTTATGGCTACACCTTC CASSLGSYLTYGYTF
TRBJ1-2 - TRBV7-9 - TGTGCCAGCAGCTTACCGGACGGGTCCTATGGCTACACCTTC CASSLPDGSYGYTF
TRBJ2-2 - TRBV5-1 - TGCGCCAGCAGCTTGAGCGCGAACACCGGGGAGCTGTTTTTT CASSLSANTGELFF
TRBJ2-5 once TRBV25-1 TRBD1 TGTGCCAGCAGTTCCGTCCAGGGGGTCCGGGGGACCCAGTACTTC CASSSVQGVRGTQYF
TRBJ1-2 - TRBV29-1 - TGCAGCGCAGGGACTGGGGACATCTATGGCTACACCTTC CSAGTGDIYGYTF
TRBJ2-3 - TRBV5-1 TRBD2 TGCGCCAGCAGCCCCCGGGAGGGCACAGATACGCAGTATTTT CASSPREGTDTQYF
TRBJ1-4 few TRBV2 - TGTGCCAGCAGCAAGGGGAGGACAAAACTGTTTTTT CASSKGRTKLFF
TRBJ2-2 - TRBV5-1 - TGCGCCAGCAGCTTGGATACACCGTCGAACACCGGGGAGCTGTTTTTT CASSLDTPSNTGELFF
TRBJ2-7 - TRBV19 TRBD1 TGTGCCAGTAGTATCGGGGGGACAGGGGTTCGGGAGCAGTACTTC CASSIGGTGVREQYF
TRBJ2-1 once TRBV5-1 TRBD1 TGCGCCAGCAGACGGGACAGGGGATCGGGGGATGAGCAGTTCTTC CASRRDRGSGDEQFF
TRBJ2-7 - TRBV19 - TGTGCCAGTAGTGAAGTCGTCTCCTACGAGCAGTACTTC CASSEVVSYEQYF
TRBJ1-1 - TRBV6-4 TRBD1 TGTGCCAGCAGCCAGGACAGGGGGGGCACTGAAGCTTTCTTT CASSQDRGGTEAFF
TRBJ1-5 - TRBV30 TRBD1 TGTGCCTGGAGGGAAGCGGGACAGGGGGTCAATCAGCCCCAGCATTTT CAWREAGQGVNQPQHF
TRBJ2-7 - TRBV7-9 - TGTGCCAGCAGCTTAGGCCCCAGCGAGCAGTACTTC CASSLGPSEQYF
TRBJ1-6 - TRBV30 - TGTGCCTGGAGAAGGGGTTATGCCTCCTATAATTCACCCCTCCACTTT CAWRRGYASYNSPLHF
TRBJ2-7 - TRBV27 TRBD1 TGTGCCAGCAGACCCGGGACAGGTAGCTCCTACGAGCAGTACTTC CASRPGTGSSYEQYF
TRBJ1-5 few TRBV30 - TGTGCCTGGAGGGACCAAGCGGGTCAGCCCCAGCATTTT CAWRDQAGQPQHF
TRBJ1-1 - TRBV2 - TGTGCCAGCGGATCAGAAAAATTGAACACTGAAGCTTTCTTT CASGSEKLNTEAFF
TRBJ1-1 few TRBV9 - TGTGCCAGCAGCGCCAGCGACAGGTACACTGAAGCTTTCTTT CASSASDRYTEAFF